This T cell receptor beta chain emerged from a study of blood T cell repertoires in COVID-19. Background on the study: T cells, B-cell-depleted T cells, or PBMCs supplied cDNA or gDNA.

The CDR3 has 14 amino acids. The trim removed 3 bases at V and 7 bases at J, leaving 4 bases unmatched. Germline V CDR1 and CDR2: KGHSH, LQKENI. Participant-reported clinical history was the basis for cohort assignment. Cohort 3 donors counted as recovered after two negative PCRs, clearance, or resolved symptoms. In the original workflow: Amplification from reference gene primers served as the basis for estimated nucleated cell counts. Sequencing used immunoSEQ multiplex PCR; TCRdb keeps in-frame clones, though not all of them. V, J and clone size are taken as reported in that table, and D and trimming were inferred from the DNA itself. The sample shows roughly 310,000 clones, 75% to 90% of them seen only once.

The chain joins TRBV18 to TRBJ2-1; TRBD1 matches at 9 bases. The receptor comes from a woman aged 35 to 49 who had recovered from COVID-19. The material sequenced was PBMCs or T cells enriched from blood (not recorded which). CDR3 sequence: CASSPQGQGNEQFF. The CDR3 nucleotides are TGTGCCAGCTCACCTCAGGGACAGGGAAATGAGCAGTTCTTC.